This T cell receptor beta chain was obtained from a study of blood T cell repertoires in COVID-19. In the study overall: Researchers got acute and convalescent COVID-19 samples from the United States, Italy and Spain.

Germline V gene sequence: CDR1 MDHEN, CDR2 SYDVKM. CDR3 size: 12 residues. With 5 bases clipped from V and 5 bases from J, the junction kept 2 bases outside the gene matches. Per the study methods: Amplification with reference gene primers provided the estimates of nucleated cell counts. TCRdb keeps only in-frame clones here, not all; method: immunoSEQ multiplex PCR. The DNA was the basis for D and trimming; V, J and clone size are from that table. Of about 24,000 clones listed, 85% to 90% were seen once; the top ten hold just under 20%. The source is a human donor in a cohort sampled during active COVID-19. The chain uses TRBV28 and TRBJ1-2, with 7 bases aligning to TRBD1. The sequenced sample was peripheral blood. CDR3 nucleotides: TGTGCCAGCAGTGCACAGGGGTATGGCTACACCTTC. It codes for CASSAQGYGYTF.